This passage covers 13 T cell receptor beta chains from one sample sequenced in a study of CD8+CD57+ T cells in acquired aplastic anemia. Genomic DNA templated the TCR beta VDJ and CDR3 profiling. TCRdb redid the calling of the reads with MiXCR, one entry per CDR3 protein. The repertoire includes approximately 190,000 distinct CDR3 sequences, 50% to 75% of them detected once, and 35% to 55% sits in the top ten. Source material: sorted CD4+, CD8+, or CD8+CD57+ T cells (not recorded which) from PBMCs. These receptors came from a human donor with severe aplastic anemia or a healthy control (not recorded which).

The CDR3 DNA is TGTGCCACCAGTGAACAGGGGGCAAGCAATCAGCCCCAGCATTTT. Protein product: CATSEQGASNQPQHF. The chain couples TRBV24-1 to TRBJ1-5; 9 bases match TRBD1. The germline V gene has CDR1 KGHDR and CDR2 SFDVKD. Losses at the gene ends were 4 bases for V and 1 base for J; bases not matched to a gene: 1. CDR3 size: 15 residues.

This clonotype was found many times. DNA for the CDR3: TGCAGTGCCGCCGACATTAACTATGGCTACACCTTC. Residues: CSAADINYGYTF. The chain combines TRBV20-1 with TRBJ1-2; no reliable D call. This CDR3 is built from 12 residues. Germline V gives CDR1 DFQATT, CDR2 SNEGSKA (reference sequence). The V end was cut by 6 bases, the J end by 1 base, with 9 bases between.

The chain joins TRBV7-9 to TRBJ2-5; TRBD2 aligns across 10 bases. The CDR3 consists of 16 residues. Trimming at V came to 4 bases and at J to 1 base, leaving 6 bases not matched to a gene. Germline loops: CDR1 SEHNR, CDR2 FQNEAQ (reference sequence). CDR3 region: CASSYRLAGVQETQYF. CDR3 bases: TGTGCCAGCAGCTACCGTCTAGCGGGAGTCCAAGAGACCCAGTACTTC.

There are many counts of this clonotype. The chain employs TRBV19 and TRBJ1-1, with a tentative D call TRBD1 (6 bases). The CDR3 has 14 residues. The germline V gene has CDR1 LNHDA and CDR2 SQIVND (reference sequence). Trimming removed 5 bases from V and 3 bases from J, with 13 bases in between. The CDR3 loop is CASSRPGAYTEAFF. As DNA, the CDR3 is TGTGCCAGTAGTCGCCCGGGGGCCTACACTGAAGCTTTCTTT.

This clonotype was detected only once. The CDR3 DNA sequence: TGTGCCAGCAGCTTAGAACAGGGACTACCTGGCGAGCAGTTCTTC. Translation gives CASSLEQGLPGEQFF. The chain combines TRBV7-4 with TRBJ2-1; TRBD2 is a possible D gene (7 bases). The germline V and J ends were trimmed by 1 base and 10 bases, with 17 bases remaining between them. CDR3 length equals 15 residues. Germline V CDR1 and CDR2: SGHVT, SQSDAQ. Based on the CDR3 plus reference TRBV7-4 and TRBJ2-1, the full variable domain is GAGVSQSPRYKVAKRGRDVALRCDSISGHVTLYWYRQTLGQGSEVLTYSQSDAQRDKSGRPSGRFSAERPERSVSTLKIQRTEQGDSAVYLCASSLEQGLPGEQFFGPGTRLTVL.

This clonotype was detected only once. This rearrangement joins TRBV7-3 to TRBJ2-2; TRBD1 might be the D (5 bases). This CDR3 spans 14 amino acids. Looked up from germline, CDR1 is SGHTA and CDR2 is FQGTGA. V was shortened by 3 bases and J by 5 bases, with 10 bases between the two germline ends. CDR3 coding DNA: TGTGCCAGCAGCTTCGACAGACCGACCGGGGAGCTGTTTTTT. This sequence encodes CASSFDRPTGELFF.

This clonotype was observed many times. The chain recombines TRBV29-1 with TRBJ1-2, with D hard to call. The V end was cut by 6 bases, the J end by 5 bases, with 10 bases between. Germline-derived CDR1 and CDR2 are SQVTM and ANQGSEA. The CDR3 spans 11 residues. The CDR3 protein is CSVDGPYGYTF. CDR3 sequence (DNA): TGCAGCGTCGACGGCCCTTATGGCTACACCTTC.

This clonotype was detected only a few times. The V and J genes are TRBV24-1 and TRBJ2-1; the D gene is possibly TRBD2 (6 bases). Germline V gene data show CDR1 as KGHDR and CDR2 as SFDVKD. The CDR3 covers 11 residues. The germline V and J ends were trimmed by 10 bases and 5 bases, with 8 bases remaining between them. CDR3 loop: CATGGDNEQFF. The CDR3, as DNA: TGTGCCACTGGAGGGGACAATGAGCAGTTCTTC.

V gene TRBV27 combines with J gene TRBJ1-1; TRBD1 might be the D (5 bases). The CDR3 spans 14 residues. V gave up 5 bases and J gave up 1 base, with 11 bases separating them. Germline CDR1 is MNHEY and CDR2 is SMNVEV (reference sequence). CDR3 in DNA: TGTGCCAGCAGTGTGCAGGGCGGGAACACTGAAGCTTTCTTT. It codes for CASSVQGGNTEAFF.

This clonotype occurred many times. This sequence joins TRBV7-9 and TRBJ1-2, with TRBD1 as a possible D gene (5 bases). CDR1 is SEHNR and CDR2 is FQNEAQ in the germline V gene (reference sequence). The CDR3 is made up of 15 amino acids. V was shortened by 1 base and J by 6 bases, with 15 bases between the two germline ends. The CDR3 DNA is TGTGCCAGCAGCTTAGTGACCTGGCAGGGTGATGGCTACACCTTC. Residues: CASSLVTWQGDGYTF.

The CDR3 DNA follows: TGTGCCACCATGGACACGGACACCTACGAGCAGTACTTC. This encodes CATMDTDTYEQYF. The genes are TRBV19 and TRBJ2-7; perhaps TRBD1 as D (5 bases). Trimming pared 10 bases from V and 2 bases from J, leaving 15 bases between. CDR1 and CDR2 (germline): LNHDA, SQIVND (reference sequence). This CDR3 has 13 amino acids.

This clonotype was counted only a few times. The chain combines TRBV20-1 with TRBJ1-6, with D maybe TRBD1 (5 bases). Trimming removed 3 bases at V and 7 bases at J, with 10 bases between. Germline CDR1 is DFQATT and CDR2 is SNEGSKA (reference sequence). The CDR3 totals 13 residues. Written as DNA, the CDR3 is TGCAGTGCTAGTGGGGGTGGGAATTCACCCCTCCACTTT. This codes for CSASGGGNSPLHF.

The rearrangement joins TRBV20-1 to TRBJ2-1, with D tentatively TRBD1 or TRBD2 (5 bases each). The CDR3 sequence is 14 residues long. Deletions cut 5 bases from V and 0 bases from J, with 11 bases between. Per germline, CDR1 DFQATT and CDR2 SNEGSKA (reference sequence). The CDR3 DNA sequence: TGCAGTGCTTGGGACGGAACCTCCTACAATGAGCAGTTCTTC. Encoded protein: CSAWDGTSYNEQFF.